This T cell receptor beta chain was documented in a study of blood T cell repertoires in COVID-19. As for the study in general: Spain, Italy and the United States supplied samples that represented acute and convalescent COVID-19.

Original handling: Using reference gene primer amplification, nucleated cell counts were estimated. TCRdb's table, derived via immunoSEQ multiplex PCR, lists solely in-frame clones and lacks some. V and J calls plus clone size are reproduced from that table; the DNA served to infer D and trimming. This sample has under 350,000 clones, with more than 75% found just once. Recruitment covered 25 or so US areas and drew participants whose ages spanned roughly 18 to 89 years. V shed 2 bases, J shed 5 bases, and the junction held 10 bases outside the gene matches. CDR1 and CDR2 (germline): SGDLS, YYNGEE. The CDR3 is 17 residues long.

This clonotype was sampled from a man aged 60 to 75 who had recovered from COVID-19. Sequenced material: PBMCs or T cells enriched from blood (not recorded which). The V and J genes are TRBV9 and TRBJ2-2, with 9 nucleotides matching TRBD1. The CDR3 DNA reads as TGTGCCAGCAGCGTCGGCCTGGGACAGGGTGGGACCGGGGAGCTGTTTTTT. Its translation: CASSVGLGQGGTGELFF.